This TCR beta chain was sequenced during a study of blood T cell repertoires in COVID-19. Overall study: The study drew acute and convalescent COVID-19 samples from the United States, Italy and Spain. PBMCs, B-cell-depleted T cells, or T cells provided the cDNA or gDNA that made up the material.

The CDR3 totals 14 residues. The germline V gene has CDR1 SEHNR and CDR2 FQNEAQ (reference sequence). With 1 base removed from V and 2 bases from J, the gap between germline ends came to 8 bases. Original processing notes: Estimation of nucleated cell counts was performed using reference gene primer amplification. Assay used: immunoSEQ multiplex PCR; TCRdb lists only in-frame clones, some missing. Clone size and V and J calls were adopted from that table, with D and trimming inferred from the DNA. In the table there are some 100,000 clones, roughly 90% of which are singletons. Sequences were obtained from peripheral blood. The V call is TRBV7-9, the J call TRBJ2-5; D remains ambiguous. The origin of this receptor is a human donor with active COVID-19. The donor label of this sample is uncertain. In DNA form, the CDR3 reads TGTGCCAGCAGCTTAGAACTGATACAAGAGACCCAGTACTTC. It yields the protein CASSLELIQETQYF.